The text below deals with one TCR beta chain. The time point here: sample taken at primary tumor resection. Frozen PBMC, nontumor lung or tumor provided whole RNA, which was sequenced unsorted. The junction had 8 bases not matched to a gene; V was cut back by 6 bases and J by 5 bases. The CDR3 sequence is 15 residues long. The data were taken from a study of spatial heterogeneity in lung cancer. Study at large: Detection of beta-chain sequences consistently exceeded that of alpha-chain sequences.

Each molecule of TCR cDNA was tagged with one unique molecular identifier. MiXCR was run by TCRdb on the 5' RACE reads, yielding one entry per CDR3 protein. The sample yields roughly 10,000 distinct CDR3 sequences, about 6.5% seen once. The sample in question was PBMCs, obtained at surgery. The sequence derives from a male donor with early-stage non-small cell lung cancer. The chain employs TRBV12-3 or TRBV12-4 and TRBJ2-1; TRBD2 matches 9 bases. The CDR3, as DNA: TGTGCCAGCAGCCGAGCGGGAGGATACGACAATGAGCAGTTCTTC. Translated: CASSRAGGYDNEQFF.